Listed below are T cell receptor beta chains from one sample, sequenced in a study of Tregs in tolerant kidney transplant recipients. This table comes from immunoSEQ multiplex PCR, and its TCRdb copy is limited to in-frame clones, with some not included. The sample holds approximately 65,000 clones, roughly 84% seen once. Material: CD4+ T cells from blood. These receptors were obtained from a human donor in good health. Each CDR3 is given with its conserved first and last residue. The D gene is left open where the match is weak. A clone size is listed for some rows: how often the clone was seen (once, few, many), or a class if it is expanded.

v_gene: TRBV6-5
d_gene: .
j_gene: TRBJ2-5
abundance: .
CDR3nt: TGTGCCAGCAGTTACTCGGGTATTTCCGAGACCCAGTACTTC
CDR3aa: CASSYSGISETQYF

v_gene: TRBV6-1
d_gene: .
j_gene: TRBJ2-3
abundance: .
CDR3nt: TGTGCCAGCAGGCACGGGGCCCTCGGTGGCACGCAGTATTTT
CDR3aa: CASRHGALGGTQYF

v_gene: TRBV10-3
d_gene: .
j_gene: TRBJ1-1
abundance: .
CDR3nt: TGTGCCACGGCAGGGCCTAATACTGAAGCTTTCTTT
CDR3aa: CATAGPNTEAFF

v_gene: TRBV30
d_gene: .
j_gene: TRBJ2-5
abundance: once
CDR3nt: TGTGCCTGGAGTTATAGCAGCGGGACCCAGTACTTC
CDR3aa: CAWSYSSGTQYF

v_gene: TRBV11-3
d_gene: .
j_gene: TRBJ1-3
abundance: .
CDR3nt: TGTGCCAGCAGCTTCTCGGGGATCTCTGGAAACACCATATATTTT
CDR3aa: CASSFSGISGNTIYF

v_gene: TRBV7-3
d_gene: .
j_gene: TRBJ2-5
abundance: .
CDR3nt: TGTGCCAGCAGCGTCGGGATAAGGGAGACCCAGTACTTC
CDR3aa: CASSVGIRETQYF

v_gene: TRBV7-2
d_gene: .
j_gene: TRBJ2-7
abundance: .
CDR3nt: TGTGCCAGCAGCTTAGCGGTACTTGCGGGGTTCTCCTACGAGCAGTACTTC
CDR3aa: CASSLAVLAGFSYEQYF

v_gene: TRBV18
d_gene: TRBD1
j_gene: TRBJ2-5
abundance: .
CDR3nt: TGTGCCAGCTCACCAGGGGACAGGGCGGTACAAGAGACCCAGTACTTC
CDR3aa: CASSPGDRAVQETQYF

v_gene: TRBV11-2
d_gene: .
j_gene: TRBJ1-1
abundance: .
CDR3nt: TGTGCCAGCAGCCCAGGGACCCGGGCGGTGAACACTGAAGCTTTCTTT
CDR3aa: CASSPGTRAVNTEAFF

v_gene: TRBV4-2
d_gene: .
j_gene: TRBJ2-3
abundance: .
CDR3nt: TGTGCCAGCAGCCAAGAAGGCAGGACAGATACGCAGTATTTT
CDR3aa: CASSQEGRTDTQYF

v_gene: TRBV15
d_gene: .
j_gene: TRBJ2-3
abundance: once
CDR3nt: TGTGCCACCAGCAGAGACCTCATCCTCGGGGGGCAGAATACGCAGTATTTT
CDR3aa: CATSRDLILGGQNTQYF

v_gene: TRBV7-2
d_gene: TRBD1
j_gene: TRBJ1-1
abundance: .
CDR3nt: TGTGCCAGCAGCGAGACAGGGGTCAGGAGCACTGAAGCTTTCTTT
CDR3aa: CASSETGVRSTEAFF

v_gene: TRBV6-5
d_gene: .
j_gene: TRBJ2-3
abundance: .
CDR3nt: TGTGCCAGCAGCCTTTCAGATACGCAGTATTTT
CDR3aa: CASSLSDTQYF

v_gene: TRBV10-3
d_gene: .
j_gene: TRBJ2-2
abundance: once
CDR3nt: TGTGCCATGCGACAGACCGCGAACACCGGGGAGCTGTTTTTT
CDR3aa: CAMRQTANTGELFF